The rows below give T cell receptor beta chains drawn from one sample of a study of cytomegalovirus exposure and HLA in healthy donors. Here immunoSEQ multiplex PCR was the method, and the copy in TCRdb shows in-frame clones only, minus some. The sample records under 70,000 clones, around 88% being singletons. The sequenced sample consisted of PBMCs. Every receptor here comes from a woman under 30 in good health and CMV-seronegative. The CDR3 runs from the conserved cysteine through the conserved F or W. The order of the fields is V gene, CDR3 length, CDR3 protein.

V gene: TRBV18; CDR3 length: 14; CDR3 protein: CASSPWDSGEGYTF
V gene: TRBV9; CDR3 length: 12; CDR3 protein: CASSPYSYEQYF
V gene: TRBV7-2; CDR3 length: 11; CDR3 protein: CASRWVHGKYF
V gene: TRBV11-3; CDR3 length: 12; CDR3 protein: CASSKDRYEQYF
V gene: TRBV5-1; CDR3 length: 16; CDR3 protein: CASSSPTGVYQETQYF
V gene: TRBV30; CDR3 length: 13; CDR3 protein: CAWGQGAHQPQHF
V gene: TRBV7-8; CDR3 length: 14; CDR3 protein: CASSFGQGANTQYF
V gene: TRBV10-3; CDR3 length: 13; CDR3 protein: CAIMAGGVFEQYF
V gene: TRBV7-7; CDR3 length: 14; CDR3 protein: CASSLVVGVGELFF
V gene: TRBV4-1; CDR3 length: 17; CDR3 protein: CASSRFTSGHYTGELFF
V gene: TRBV7-2; CDR3 length: 15; CDR3 protein: CASSLTRTTTDTQYF
V gene: TRBV6-5; CDR3 length: 15; CDR3 protein: CASSTDRIAKNIQYF
V gene: TRBV2; CDR3 length: 17; CDR3 protein: CASSVTGGRYSNQPQHF
V gene: TRBV6-4; CDR3 length: 14; CDR3 protein: CASSDSSRATEAFF
V gene: TRBV19; CDR3 length: 16; CDR3 protein: CASSISDFWRENIQYF
V gene: TRBV5-1; CDR3 length: 15; CDR3 protein: CASSNQGNGNNEQFF
V gene: TRBV5-5; CDR3 length: 16; CDR3 protein: CASSQGLAGDTGELFF
V gene: TRBV5-1; CDR3 length: 14; CDR3 protein: CASSLESGAGELFF
V gene: TRBV11-2; CDR3 length: 15; CDR3 protein: CASSLEAGVGETQYF
V gene: TRBV28; CDR3 length: 14; CDR3 protein: CASSPPSLYNEQFF
V gene: TRBV18; CDR3 length: 15; CDR3 protein: CASSPSQGGTGELFF
V gene: TRBV29-1; CDR3 length: 13; CDR3 protein: CSVVGDRYYGYTF
V gene: TRBV28; CDR3 length: 16; CDR3 protein: CASRPDLAGDRSEQFF
V gene: TRBV6-1; CDR3 length: 17; CDR3 protein: CASSDGTGSPGLDGYTF
V gene: TRBV9; CDR3 length: 13; CDR3 protein: CASSVGSPDTQYF
V gene: TRBV15; CDR3 length: 16; CDR3 protein: CATSRESQGSNQPQHF
V gene: TRBV27; CDR3 length: 15; CDR3 protein: CASRGLAGARETQYF
V gene: TRBV25-1; CDR3 length: 16; CDR3 protein: CASSEAGGRSTDTQYF
V gene: TRBV7-2; CDR3 length: 12; CDR3 protein: CASSASGDGYTF
V gene: TRBV30; CDR3 length: 15; CDR3 protein: CAWSKGSGQYYEQYF
V gene: TRBV27; CDR3 length: 12; CDR3 protein: CASSRLVPGYTF
V gene: TRBV30; CDR3 length: 12; CDR3 protein: CAWSSVLYGYTF
V gene: TRBV4-2; CDR3 length: 19; CDR3 protein: CASSQDGTSGGGAYNEQFF
V gene: TRBV9; CDR3 length: 15; CDR3 protein: CASSLSGRGQETQYF
V gene: TRBV11-2; CDR3 length: 15; CDR3 protein: CASSLVGREDYGYTF
V gene: TRBV11-2; CDR3 length: 13; CDR3 protein: CASSASGGSEAFF
V gene: TRBV18; CDR3 length: 14; CDR3 protein: CASSPPAIGDTIYF
V gene: TRBV7-2; CDR3 length: 15; CDR3 protein: CASSLAGGRGETQYF
V gene: TRBV11-1; CDR3 length: 15; CDR3 protein: CASSSTRQPAGELFF
V gene: TRBV21-1; CDR3 length: 13; CDR3 protein: CARSWGHKYEQYF
V gene: TRBV5-5; CDR3 length: 16; CDR3 protein: CASSDPPEGPYYEQYF
V gene: TRBV7-2; CDR3 length: 15; CDR3 protein: CASSLVAGGGNEQFF